The 6 T cell receptor beta chains presented below share a single source sample, sequenced in a study of preoperative IRX-2 immunotherapy in early breast cancer. Sequencing used immunoSEQ multiplex PCR; TCRdb keeps in-frame clones, though not all of them. The sample contains 24,000 or so clones, over 85% of which appear only once. The sample's treatment: preoperative locoregional IRX-2 cytokine immunotherapy. The sample consisted of tumor tissue, taken after IRX-2 immunotherapy. These receptor sequences come from a human donor with breast cancer.

The chain uses TRBV2 and TRBJ2-3, with D unclear. CDR1 and CDR2 from the germline V gene are SNHLY and FYNNEI. V was cut by 7 bases and J by 3 bases, with 8 bases left in between. CDR3 length equals 12 residues. CDR3 in amino acids: CASTIQTDTQYF. The CDR3 region has the DNA TGTGCCAGCACCATCCAAACAGATACGCAGTATTTT.

The rearrangement links TRBV5-1 to TRBJ2-1; 9 nucleotides match TRBD2. The CDR3 has 19 amino acids. J was trimmed by 6 bases and V by 4 bases; bases with no gene match: 20. Germline-derived CDR1 and CDR2 are SGHRS and YFSETQ. CDR3 in amino acids: CASSPPDGTSTTLRNEQFF. The CDR3 nucleotides read TGCGCCAGCAGCCCCCCAGACGGGACTAGCACAACCTTACGCAATGAGCAGTTCTTC. Full variable domain (rest looked up from reference TRBV5-1 and TRBJ2-1): KAGVTQTPRYLIKTRGQQVTLSCSPISGHRSVSWYQQTPGQGLQFLFEYFSETQRNKGNFPGRFSGRQFSNSRSEMNVSTLELGDSALYLCASSPPDGTSTTLRNEQFFGPGTRLTVL.

As DNA, the CDR3 is TGTGCCAGCTCTAGGACAGGGCAAAAGGAGCAGTTCTTC. This codes for CASSRTGQKEQFF. The chain has TRBV6-5 and TRBJ2-1, with 8 bases matching TRBD1. J was trimmed by 10 bases and V by 8 bases; bases with no gene match: 10. Germline V gene sequence: CDR1 MNHEY, CDR2 SVGAGI. CDR3 length: 13 residues.

V gene TRBV2 combines with J gene TRBJ2-2, with 7 bases matching TRBD1. CDR3 length: 15 residues. Per germline, CDR1 SNHLY and CDR2 FYNNEI. The V segment lost 4 bases and the J segment 8 bases; nucleotides outside the gene matches: 10. CDR3 coding DNA: TGTGCCAGCAGTGGGGGACAGATAGCACCAGGGGAGCTGTTTTTT. Translating it yields CASSGGQIAPGELFF.

This chain joins TRBV19 and TRBJ1-4, with D possibly matching TRBD1 (5 bases). This CDR3 has 14 amino acids. Per the germline V gene, CDR1 is LNHDA and CDR2 is SQIVND (reference sequence). Trimming cost V 3 bases and J 5 bases, with 10 bases left between them. DNA of the CDR3: TGTGCCAGTAGTATCGCGGGACGAAATGAAAAACTGTTTTTT. Encoded protein: CASSIAGRNEKLFF.

The chain employs TRBV5-4 and TRBJ1-4; no clear D. CDR1 is SGHNT and CDR2 is YYREEE in the germline V gene (reference sequence). The CDR3 runs to 15 residues. The germline V and J ends were trimmed by 3 bases and 8 bases, with 17 bases remaining between them. The CDR3 is CASSSHAASFEKLFF. The CDR3 DNA reads TGTGCCAGCAGCTCCCATGCGGCGTCGTTCGAAAAACTGTTTTTT.